This T cell receptor beta chain was found in a study of response to subunit inactivated influenza vaccine. This clonotype has only a few counts. Its cognate antigen is unknown. MiXCR, run by TCRdb on the RT-PCR reads, gives a single entry per CDR3 protein. This table holds under 950,000 distinct CDR3 sequences, about 20% found once. Study-wide points: Few additional T cells are recruited per seasonal influenza vaccination, authors suggested.

The ends lost 7 bases at V and 5 bases at J; junction bases unmatched: 9. The CDR3 runs 15 residues. Germline V gene data show CDR1 as MNHEY and CDR2 as SMNVEV (reference sequence). This receptor was obtained from a middle-aged man who received an inactivated influenza vaccine. This rearrangement joins TRBV27 to TRBJ2-1; 9 bases are shared with TRBD2. This material consisted of PBMCs from blood, taken 5 days after vaccination. The CDR3 sequence: CASKRRLAGHNEQFF. Here the CDR3 DNA reads TGTGCCAGCAAGCGGCGGCTAGCGGGACACAATGAGCAGTTCTTC.